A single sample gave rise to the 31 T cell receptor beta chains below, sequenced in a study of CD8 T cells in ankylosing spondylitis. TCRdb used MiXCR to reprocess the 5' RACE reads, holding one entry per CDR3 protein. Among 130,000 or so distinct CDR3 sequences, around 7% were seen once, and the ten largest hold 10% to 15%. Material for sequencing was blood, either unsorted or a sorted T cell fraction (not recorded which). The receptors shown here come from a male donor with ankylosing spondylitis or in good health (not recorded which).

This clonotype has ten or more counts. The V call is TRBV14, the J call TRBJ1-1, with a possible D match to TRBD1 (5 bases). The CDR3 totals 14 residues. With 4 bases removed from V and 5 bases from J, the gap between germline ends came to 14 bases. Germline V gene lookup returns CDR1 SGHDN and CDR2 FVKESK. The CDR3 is CASSLTGRGTEAFF. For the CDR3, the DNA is TGTGCCAGCAGCCTAACGGGGCGGGGTACTGAAGCTTTCTTT.

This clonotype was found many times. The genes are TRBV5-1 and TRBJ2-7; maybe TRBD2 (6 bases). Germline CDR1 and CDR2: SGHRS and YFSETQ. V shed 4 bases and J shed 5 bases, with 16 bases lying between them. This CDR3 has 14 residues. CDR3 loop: CASSPPSGADEQYF. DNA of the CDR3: TGCGCCAGCAGCCCCCCTTCGGGAGCCGACGAGCAGTACTTC.

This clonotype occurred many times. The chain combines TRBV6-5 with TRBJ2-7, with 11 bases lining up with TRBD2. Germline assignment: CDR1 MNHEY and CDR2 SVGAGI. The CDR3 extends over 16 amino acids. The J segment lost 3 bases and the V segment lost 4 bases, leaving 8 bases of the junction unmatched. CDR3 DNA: TGTGCCAGCAGTTCCTTACGACTAGCGGGAAACTACGAGCAGTACTTC. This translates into CASSSLRLAGNYEQYF.

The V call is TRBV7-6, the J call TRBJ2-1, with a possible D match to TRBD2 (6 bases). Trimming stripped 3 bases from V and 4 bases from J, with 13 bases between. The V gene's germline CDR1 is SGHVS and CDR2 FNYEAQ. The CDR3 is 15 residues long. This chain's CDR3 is CASSFYGTQYNEQFF. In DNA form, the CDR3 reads TGTGCCAGCAGCTTCTACGGGACTCAGTACAATGAGCAGTTCTTC.

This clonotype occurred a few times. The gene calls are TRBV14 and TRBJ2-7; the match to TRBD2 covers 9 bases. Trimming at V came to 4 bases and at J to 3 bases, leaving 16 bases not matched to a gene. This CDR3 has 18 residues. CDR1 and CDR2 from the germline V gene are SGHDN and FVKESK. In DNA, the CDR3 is TGTGCCAGCAGCCGAAGTCCTAGCGGGATGCCTAAGATCTACGAGCAGTACTTC. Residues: CASSRSPSGMPKIYEQYF.

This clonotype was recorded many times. Written as DNA, the CDR3 is TGTGCCAGCAGCTTAATGGAACGGATTTTAGACGAGCAGTACTTC. It yields the protein CASSLMERILDEQYF. The chain links TRBV7-9 to TRBJ2-7, with no clear D. The CDR3 has 15 residues. Per germline, CDR1 SEHNR and CDR2 FQNEAQ (reference sequence). The V gene lost 2 bases and the J gene lost 5 bases, with 16 bases spanning the gap. The variable domain in full, completed from reference TRBV7-9 and TRBJ2-7, reads DTGVSQNPRHKITKRGQNVTFRCDPISEHNRLYWYRQTLGQGPEFLTYFQNEAQLEKSRLLSDRFSAERPKGSFSTLEIQRTEQGDSAMYLCASSLMERILDEQYFGPGTRLTVT.

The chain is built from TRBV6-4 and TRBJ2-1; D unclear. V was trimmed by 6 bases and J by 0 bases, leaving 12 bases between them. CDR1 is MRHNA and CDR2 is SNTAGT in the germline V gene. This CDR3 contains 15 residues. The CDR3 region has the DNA TGTGCCAGCAGCTGGGTCTCTAGCTCCTACAATGAGCAGTTCTTC. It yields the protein CASSWVSSSYNEQFF.

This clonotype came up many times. CDR3: CASSLAAGDYGNTIYF. CDR3 bases: TGCGCCAGCAGCTTGGCCGCAGGGGATTATGGAAACACCATATATTTT. The gene calls are TRBV5-1 and TRBJ1-3; possible D gene TRBD1, 6 bases. Trimming took 0 bases from V and 3 from J, leaving 13 bases between them. Germline V gene sequence: CDR1 SGHRS, CDR2 YFSETQ. This CDR3 spans 16 amino acids.

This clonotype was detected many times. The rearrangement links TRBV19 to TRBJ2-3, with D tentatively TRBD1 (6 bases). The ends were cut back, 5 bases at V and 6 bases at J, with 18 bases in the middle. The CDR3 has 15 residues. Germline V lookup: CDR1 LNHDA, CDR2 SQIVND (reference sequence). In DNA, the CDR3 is TGTGCCAGTAGTCCCCGGACAGCCCCGGGTGATACGCAGTATTTT. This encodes CASSPRTAPGDTQYF.

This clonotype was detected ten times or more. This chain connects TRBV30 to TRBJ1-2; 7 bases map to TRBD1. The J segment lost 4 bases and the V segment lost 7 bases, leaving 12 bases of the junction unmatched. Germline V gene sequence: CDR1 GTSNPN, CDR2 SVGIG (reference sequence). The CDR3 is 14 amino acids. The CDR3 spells CAFQIRGNGYGYTF. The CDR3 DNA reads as TGTGCCTTTCAAATCAGGGGGAACGGCTATGGCTACACCTTC.

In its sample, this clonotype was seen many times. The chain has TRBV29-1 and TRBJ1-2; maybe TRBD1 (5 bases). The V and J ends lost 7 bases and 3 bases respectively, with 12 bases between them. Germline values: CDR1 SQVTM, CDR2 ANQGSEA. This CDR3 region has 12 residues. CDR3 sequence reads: CSAGGRDYGYTF. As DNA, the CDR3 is TGCAGCGCTGGGGGGAGGGACTATGGCTACACCTTC.

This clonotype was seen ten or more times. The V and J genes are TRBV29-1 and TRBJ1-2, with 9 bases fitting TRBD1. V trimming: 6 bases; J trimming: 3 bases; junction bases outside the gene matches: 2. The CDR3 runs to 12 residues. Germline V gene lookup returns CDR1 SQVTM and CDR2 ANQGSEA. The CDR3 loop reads CSVRTGDYGYTF. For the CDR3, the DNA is TGCAGCGTGAGGACAGGGGACTATGGCTACACCTTC.

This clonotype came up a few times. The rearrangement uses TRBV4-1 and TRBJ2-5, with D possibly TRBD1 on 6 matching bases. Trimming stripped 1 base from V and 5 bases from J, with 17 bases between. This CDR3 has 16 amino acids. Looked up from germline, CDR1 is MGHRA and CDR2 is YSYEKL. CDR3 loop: CASSQVSAGAQETQYF. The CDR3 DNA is TGCGCCAGCAGCCAAGTATCGGCAGGGGCGCAGGAGACCCAGTACTTC.

CDR3 sequence (DNA): TGCGCCAGCAGCTTTCAAGCGGGGAATTACAATGAGCAGTTCTTC. The encoded protein is CASSFQAGNYNEQFF. The V gene is TRBV5-1, the J gene TRBJ2-1; 7 bases are a match to TRBD2. V lost 2 bases to trimming and J lost 4 bases; unmatched junction nucleotides: 6. Germline CDR1 and CDR2: SGHRS and YFSETQ. This CDR3 contains 15 residues.

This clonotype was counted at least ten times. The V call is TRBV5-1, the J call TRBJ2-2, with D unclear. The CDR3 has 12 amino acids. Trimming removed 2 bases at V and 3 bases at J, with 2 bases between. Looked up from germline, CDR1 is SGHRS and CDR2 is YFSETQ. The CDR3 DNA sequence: TGCGCCAGCAGCTTTGACACCGGGGAGCTGTTTTTT. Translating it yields CASSFDTGELFF.

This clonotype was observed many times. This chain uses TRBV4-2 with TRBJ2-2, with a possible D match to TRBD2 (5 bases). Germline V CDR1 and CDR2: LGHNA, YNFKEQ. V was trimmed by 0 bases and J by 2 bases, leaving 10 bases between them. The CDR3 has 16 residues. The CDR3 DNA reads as TGTGCCAGCAGCCAAGAGGGAGACACCAACACCGGGGAGCTGTTTTTT. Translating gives CASSQEGDTNTGELFF.

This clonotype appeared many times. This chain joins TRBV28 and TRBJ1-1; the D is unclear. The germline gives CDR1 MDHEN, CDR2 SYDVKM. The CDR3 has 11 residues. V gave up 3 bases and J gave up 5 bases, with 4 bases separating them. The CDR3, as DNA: TGTGCCAGCAGTTTGAGTACTGAAGCTTTCTTT. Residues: CASSLSTEAFF.

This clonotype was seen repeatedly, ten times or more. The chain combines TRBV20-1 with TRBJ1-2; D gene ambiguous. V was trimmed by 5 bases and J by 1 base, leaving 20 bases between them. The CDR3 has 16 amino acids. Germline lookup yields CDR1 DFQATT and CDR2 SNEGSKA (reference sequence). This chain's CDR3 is CSAEVFEAHFNYGYTF. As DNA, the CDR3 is TGCAGTGCTGAAGTTTTCGAGGCCCATTTTAACTATGGCTACACCTTC.

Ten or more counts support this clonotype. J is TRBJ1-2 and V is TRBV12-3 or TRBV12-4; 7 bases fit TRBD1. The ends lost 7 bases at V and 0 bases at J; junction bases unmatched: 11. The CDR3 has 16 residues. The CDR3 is CASKGAMRAANYGYTF. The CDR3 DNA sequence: TGTGCCAGCAAGGGGGCGATGAGGGCAGCTAACTATGGCTACACCTTC.

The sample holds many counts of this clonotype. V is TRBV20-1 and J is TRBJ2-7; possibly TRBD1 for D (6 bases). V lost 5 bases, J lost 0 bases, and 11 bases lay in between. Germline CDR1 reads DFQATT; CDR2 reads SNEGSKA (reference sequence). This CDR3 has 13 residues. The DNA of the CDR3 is TGCAGTGCTCTCCAGGGGTTCTCCTACGAGCAGTACTTC. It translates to CSALQGFSYEQYF.

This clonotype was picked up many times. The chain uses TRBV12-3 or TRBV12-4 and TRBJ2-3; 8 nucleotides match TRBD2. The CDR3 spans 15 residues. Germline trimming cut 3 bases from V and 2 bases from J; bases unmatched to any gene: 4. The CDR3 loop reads CASSLSGSYTDTQYF. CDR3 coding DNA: TGTGCCAGCAGTTTGAGCGGGAGTTACACAGATACGCAGTATTTT.

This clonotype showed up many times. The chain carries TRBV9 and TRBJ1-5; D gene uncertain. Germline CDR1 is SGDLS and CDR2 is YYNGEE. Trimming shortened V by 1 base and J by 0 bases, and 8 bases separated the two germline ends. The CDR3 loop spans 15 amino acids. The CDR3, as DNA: TGTGCCAGCAGCGTATCGGGAATTAGCAATCAGCCCCAGCATTTT. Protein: CASSVSGISNQPQHF.

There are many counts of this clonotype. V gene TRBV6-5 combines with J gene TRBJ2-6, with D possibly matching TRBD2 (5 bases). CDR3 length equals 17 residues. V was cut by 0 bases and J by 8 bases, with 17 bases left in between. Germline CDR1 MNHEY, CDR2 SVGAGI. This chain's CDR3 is CASSYSSGYLGTNVLTF. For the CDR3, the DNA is TGTGCCAGCAGTTACTCTTCGGGGTACTTAGGAACCAACGTCCTGACTTTC.

The CDR3 DNA sequence: TGCAGCGTTGTCCCTTTGAGGGACACTGAAGCTTTCTTT. Its translation: CSVVPLRDTEAFF. The chain combines TRBV29-1 with TRBJ1-1; no reliable D call. The CDR3 covers 13 residues. CDR1 and CDR2 from the germline V gene are SQVTM and ANQGSEA. Trimming took off 4 bases at V and 3 bases at J, with 12 bases between the two ends.

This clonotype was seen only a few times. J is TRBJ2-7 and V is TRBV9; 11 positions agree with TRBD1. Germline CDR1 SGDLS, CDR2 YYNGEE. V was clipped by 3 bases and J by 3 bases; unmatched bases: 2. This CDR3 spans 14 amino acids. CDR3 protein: CASSGGTGGYEQYF. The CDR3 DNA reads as TGTGCCAGCAGCGGAGGGACAGGGGGCTACGAGCAGTACTTC.

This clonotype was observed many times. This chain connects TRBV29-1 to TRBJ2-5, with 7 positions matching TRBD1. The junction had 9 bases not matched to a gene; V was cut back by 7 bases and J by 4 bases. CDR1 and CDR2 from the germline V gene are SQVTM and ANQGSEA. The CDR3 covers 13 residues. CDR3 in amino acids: CSGRTGVGETQYF. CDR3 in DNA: TGCAGCGGCCGAACAGGGGTCGGAGAGACCCAGTACTTC.

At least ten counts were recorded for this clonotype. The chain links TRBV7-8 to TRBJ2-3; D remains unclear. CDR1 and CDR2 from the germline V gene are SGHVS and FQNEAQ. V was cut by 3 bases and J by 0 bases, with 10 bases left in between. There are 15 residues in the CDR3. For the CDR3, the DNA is TGTGCCAGCAGCTTCAGACATGGAAGCACAGATACGCAGTATTTT. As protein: CASSFRHGSTDTQYF.

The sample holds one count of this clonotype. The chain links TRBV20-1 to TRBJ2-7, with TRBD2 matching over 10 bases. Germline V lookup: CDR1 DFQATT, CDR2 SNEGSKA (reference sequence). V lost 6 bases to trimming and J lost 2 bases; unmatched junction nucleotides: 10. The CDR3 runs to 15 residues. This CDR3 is CSADELAGATYEQYF. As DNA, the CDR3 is TGCAGTGCGGACGAGCTAGCGGGGGCTACCTACGAGCAGTACTTC.

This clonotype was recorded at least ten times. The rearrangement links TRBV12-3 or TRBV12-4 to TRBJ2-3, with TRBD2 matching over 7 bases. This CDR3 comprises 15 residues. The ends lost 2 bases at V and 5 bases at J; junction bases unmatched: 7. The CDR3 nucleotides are TGTGCCAGCAGTTTAATGGGAGGGCCAGGAGATACGCAGTATTTT. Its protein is CASSLMGGPGDTQYF.

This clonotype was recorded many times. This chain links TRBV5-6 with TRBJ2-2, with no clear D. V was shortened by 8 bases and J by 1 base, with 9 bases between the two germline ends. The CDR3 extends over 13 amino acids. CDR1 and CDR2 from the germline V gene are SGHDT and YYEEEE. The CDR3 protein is CASFNRNTGELFF. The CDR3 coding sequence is TGTGCCAGTTTCAACAGGAACACCGGGGAGCTGTTTTTT.

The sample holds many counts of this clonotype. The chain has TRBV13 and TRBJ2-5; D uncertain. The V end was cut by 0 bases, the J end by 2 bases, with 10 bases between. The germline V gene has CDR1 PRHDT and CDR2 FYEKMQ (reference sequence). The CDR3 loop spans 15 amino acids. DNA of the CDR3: TGTGCCAGCAGCTTAGGGACACGGCTACAAGAGACCCAGTACTTC. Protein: CASSLGTRLQETQYF. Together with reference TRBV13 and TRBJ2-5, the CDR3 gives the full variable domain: AAGVIQSPRHLIKEKRETATLKCYPIPRHDTVYWYQQGPGQDPQFLISFYEKMQSDKGSIPDRFSAQQFSDYHSELNMSSLELGDSALYFCASSLGTRLQETQYFGPGTRLLVL.